These 18 T cell receptor beta chains came from one sample sequenced in a study of blood T cells in healthy people across ages. PCR was performed a second time for about 7 to 12 cycles using a sample-barcoded 5' primer and a J-beta primer mix. TCRdb re-analysed the 5' RACE reads in MiXCR, keeping a single row per CDR3 protein. In the table there are some 1.6 million distinct CDR3 sequences, roughly 30% of which are singletons. The specimen was blood. Source of these receptors: a woman in her thirties in good health.

The sample holds a few counts of this clonotype. This chain connects TRBV5-1 to TRBJ2-1; D possibly corresponds to TRBD1 (6 bases). Germline assignment: CDR1 SGHRS and CDR2 YFSETQ. The length of the CDR3 is 13 residues. V was pared by 5 bases and J by 6 bases, with 12 bases between. CDR3 amino acids: CASRDSELNEQFF. The CDR3 DNA follows: TGCGCCAGCAGGGACAGCGAACTCAATGAGCAGTTCTTC.

This clonotype was found a few times. The chain employs TRBV7-2 and TRBJ1-2; the D gene is possibly TRBD1 (5 bases). Trimming shortened V by 1 base and J by 8 bases, and 17 bases separated the two germline ends. CDR3 length: 15 residues. Looked up from germline, CDR1 is SGHTA and CDR2 is FQGNSA. The CDR3, as DNA: TGTGCCAGCAGCTTAGGACGGCAGGCCGGGGGAGGCTACACCTTC. Its translation: CASSLGRQAGGGYTF.

V usage is TRBV10-3 and J usage is TRBJ2-3; no clear D gene. CDR3 size: 15 residues. CDR1 is ENHRY, CDR2 SYGVKD, per germline. V lost 5 bases to trimming and J lost 1 base, with 13 bases between them. The CDR3 loop reads CAISSSPVRTDTQYF. The CDR3 DNA is TGTGCCATCAGTAGTAGCCCGGTTCGCACAGATACGCAGTATTTT.

The V gene is TRBV29-1, the J gene TRBJ2-1, with 9 positions matching TRBD2. The V gene's germline CDR1 is SQVTM and CDR2 ANQGSEA. The length of the CDR3 is 14 residues. The trim removed 5 bases at V and 9 bases at J, leaving 11 bases unmatched. The CDR3 DNA is TGCAGCGTTCACCAGCGGGAGGTGTGGGGTGAGCAGTTCTTC. Translated, it gives CSVHQREVWGEQFF.

This clonotype came up a few times. The gene calls are TRBV20-1 and TRBJ2-7; 12 positions match TRBD1. The CDR3 loop spans 14 amino acids. Germline values: CDR1 DFQATT, CDR2 SNEGSKA (reference sequence). The J segment lost 4 bases and the V segment lost 6 bases, leaving 7 bases of the junction unmatched. The CDR3 nucleotides are TGCAGTGCGTACGGGACAGGGGGCGTTTACGAGCAGTACTTC. Translating it yields CSAYGTGGVYEQYF.

CDR3 sequence (DNA): TGTGCCTACGCAGGGGTGGGAGATACGCAGTATTTT. Its protein is CAYAGVGDTQYF. V gene TRBV30 combines with J gene TRBJ2-3; D is possibly TRBD1 (6 bases). This CDR3 is 12 amino acids long. V lost 7 bases to trimming and J lost 5 bases, with 13 bases between them. In germline, CDR1 is GTSNPN, CDR2 SVGIG (reference sequence).

The rearrangement links TRBV4-2 to TRBJ1-2; D unresolved. The CDR3 has 14 amino acids. Deletions cut 0 bases from V and 4 bases from J, with 9 bases between. Germline V gene sequence: CDR1 LGHNA, CDR2 YNFKEQ. CDR3 nucleotide sequence: TGTGCCAGCAGCCAAGATAGCCAGTCCTATGGCTACACCTTC. Protein: CASSQDSQSYGYTF.

A few counts support this clonotype. The chain has TRBV20-1 and TRBJ2-4, with a possible D match to TRBD2 (5 bases). Germline V CDR1 and CDR2: DFQATT, SNEGSKA (reference sequence). Trimming took 6 bases from V and 0 from J, leaving 15 bases between them. The CDR3 has 15 amino acids. This CDR3 is CSAQPPGIAKNIQYF. CDR3 in DNA: TGCAGTGCCCAACCCCCCGGGATAGCCAAAAACATTCAGTACTTC.

This clonotype has a handful of counts. V gene TRBV20-1 combines with J gene TRBJ2-3, with 15 bases aligning to TRBD2. CDR3 size: 15 residues. Germline trimming cut 4 bases from V and 6 bases from J; bases unmatched to any gene: 5. Germline-derived CDR1 and CDR2 are DFQATT and SNEGSKA (reference sequence). In DNA form, the CDR3 reads TGCAGTGCTATCGCCGGGACTAGCGGGAGGGATACGCAGTATTTT. It yields the protein CSAIAGTSGRDTQYF.

The rearrangement links TRBV2 to TRBJ2-5; 7 positions match TRBD2. CDR3 size: 14 residues. Germline V lookup: CDR1 SNHLY, CDR2 FYNNEI. V dropped 4 bases and J dropped 5; count of bases not matched to a gene: 7. As DNA, the CDR3 is TGTGCCAGCAGTGTTGGGCTAGCGGTTGAGACCCAGTACTTC. Translated, it gives CASSVGLAVETQYF.

The V and J genes are TRBV5-5 and TRBJ2-7, with 10 bases matching TRBD2. Germline CDR1 reads SGHKS; CDR2 reads YYEKEE (reference sequence). The CDR3 extends over 16 amino acids. J lost 4 bases, V lost 2 bases, and 9 bases had no gene match. The CDR3 loop is CASSFLAGGVLYEQYF. The CDR3 DNA reads as TGTGCCAGCAGCTTTTTAGCGGGAGGAGTATTATACGAGCAGTACTTC.

The chain employs TRBV10-3 and TRBJ2-1, with D possibly matching TRBD2 (5 bases). V was clipped by 3 bases and J by 8 bases, with 8 bases between them. The CDR3 totals 12 residues. The germline V gene has CDR1 ENHRY and CDR2 SYGVKD. The DNA of the CDR3 is TGTGCCATCAGTGACGTCGGGGATGAGCAGTTCTTC. The encoded protein is CAISDVGDEQFF.

This chain joins TRBV11-2 and TRBJ2-7, with D possibly being TRBD1 or TRBD2 (5 bases each). V was shortened by 0 bases and J by 4 bases, with 16 bases between the two germline ends. The CDR3 is 16 residues long. Germline CDR1 and CDR2: SGHAT and FQNNGV. In DNA form, the CDR3 reads TGTGCCAGCAGCTTAGATTTCGGGACGGATTGGTACGAGCAGTACTTC. Its protein product is CASSLDFGTDWYEQYF.

The sample holds many counts of this clonotype. This chain connects TRBV9 to TRBJ2-5; tentative D call: TRBD2 (6 bases). V was pared by 5 bases and J by 5 bases, with 16 bases between. This CDR3 spans 14 amino acids. From germline, CDR1 is SGDLS and CDR2 YYNGEE. Written as DNA, the CDR3 is TGTGCCAGCAGTCTTAGCGGAACTATTGAGACCCAGTACTTC. This codes for CASSLSGTIETQYF.

The chain links TRBV3-1 to TRBJ2-7; 7 bases are shared with TRBD2. CDR3 length equals 15 residues. The junction had 8 bases not matched to a gene; V was cut back by 6 bases and J by 0 bases. Germline CDR1 and CDR2: LGHDT and YNNKEL (reference sequence). Here the CDR3 DNA reads TGTGCCAGCAGTCCGAGCGGGGAGGCCTCCTACGAGCAGTACTTC. Amino acids: CASSPSGEASYEQYF.

This clonotype was observed a handful of times. The chain links TRBV11-2 to TRBJ2-3; no clear D gene. Per germline, CDR1 SGHAT and CDR2 FQNNGV. The CDR3 length is 13 residues. V lost 6 bases and J lost 2, with 9 bases in between. CDR3 residues: CASSQRVTDTQYF. The CDR3 DNA sequence: TGTGCCAGCAGTCAACGAGTCACAGATACGCAGTATTTT. Complete variable domain (other parts from reference TRBV11-2 and TRBJ2-3): EAGVAQSPRYKIIEKRQSVAFWCNPISGHATLYWYQQILGQGPKLLIQFQNNGVVDDSQLPKDRFSAERLKGVDSTLKIQPAKLEDSAVYLCASSQRVTDTQYFGPGTRLTVL.

This clonotype occurred a few times. V and J are TRBV18 and TRBJ2-1; D remains ambiguous. The V end was cut by 0 bases, the J end by 0 bases, with 30 bases between. The CDR3 spans 23 residues. From germline, CDR1 is KGHSH and CDR2 LQKENI. The CDR3 coding sequence is TGTGCCAGCTCACCACCTTACACTCTAATACCGACCCTTTCCCTCTTCTCCTACAATGAGCAGTTCTTC. Its protein product is CASSPPYTLIPTLSLFSYNEQFF.

The V gene is TRBV21-1, the J gene TRBJ2-1; the table's D gene call, TRBD2, was not cross checked with the DNA. TRBV21-1 is labeled a pseudogene. The CDR3 consists of 18 residues. The CDR3 here is CASSTRTSGRATYNEQFF. DNA of the CDR3: TGTGCCAGCAGCACCCGGACTAGCGGGAGGGCTACCTACAATGAGCAGTTCTTC.